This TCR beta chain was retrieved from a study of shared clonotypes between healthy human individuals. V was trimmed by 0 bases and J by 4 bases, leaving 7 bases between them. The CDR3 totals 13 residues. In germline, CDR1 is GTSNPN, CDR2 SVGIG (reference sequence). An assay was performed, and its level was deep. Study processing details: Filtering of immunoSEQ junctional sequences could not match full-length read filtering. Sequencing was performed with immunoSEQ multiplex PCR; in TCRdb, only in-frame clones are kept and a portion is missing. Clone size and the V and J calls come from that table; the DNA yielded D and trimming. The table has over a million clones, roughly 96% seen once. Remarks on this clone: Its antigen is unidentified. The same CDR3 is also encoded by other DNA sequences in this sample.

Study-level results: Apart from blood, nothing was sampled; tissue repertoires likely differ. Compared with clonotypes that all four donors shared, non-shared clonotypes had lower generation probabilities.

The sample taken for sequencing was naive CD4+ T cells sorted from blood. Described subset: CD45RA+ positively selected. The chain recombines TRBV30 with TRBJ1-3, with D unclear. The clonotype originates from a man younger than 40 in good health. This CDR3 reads CAWSVLQGNTIYF. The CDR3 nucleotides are TGTGCCTGGAGTGTCTTACAGGGAAACACCATATATTTT.